This T cell receptor beta chain was sequenced in a study of T cell repertoires in ileal Crohn's disease. Whole-study findings and limits: Compared with CD4 T cells, sorted CD8 cells carried more expanded clones. Compared with non-smokers, active smokers at surgery showed more clonal expansions.

Method: immunoSEQ multiplex PCR; TCRdb's copy keeps in-frame clones and lacks some. The data contain 7,000 to 9,500 clones, about 95% of them singletons. As to this clone: Its antigen is unknown.

The CDR3 loop spans 16 amino acids. Between the trimmed V and J ends, which lost 3 bases and 2 bases, there was a span of 16 bases. Per the germline V gene, CDR1 is LGHNA and CDR2 is YSLEER. What was sequenced was ileal tissue. This sequence originates from an adult with Crohn's disease. The chain uses TRBV4-3 and TRBJ2-5, with D perhaps matching TRBD1 (5 bases). Here the CDR3 DNA reads TGCGCCAGCAGCCAGCTGCTCCCCAGGGCACAAGAGACCCAGTACTTC. It yields the protein CASSQLLPRAQETQYF.